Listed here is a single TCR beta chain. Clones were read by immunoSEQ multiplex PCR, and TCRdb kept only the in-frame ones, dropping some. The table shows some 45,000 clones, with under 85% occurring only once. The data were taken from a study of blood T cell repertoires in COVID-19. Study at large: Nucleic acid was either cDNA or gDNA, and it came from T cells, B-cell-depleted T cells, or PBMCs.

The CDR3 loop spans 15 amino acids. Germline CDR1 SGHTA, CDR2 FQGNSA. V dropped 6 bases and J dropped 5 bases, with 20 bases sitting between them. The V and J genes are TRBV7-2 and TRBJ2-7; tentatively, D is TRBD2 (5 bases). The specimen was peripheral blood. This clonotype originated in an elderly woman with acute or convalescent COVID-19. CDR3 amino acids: CASRRTDRGRNEQYF. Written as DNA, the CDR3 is TGTGCCAGCAGACGAACAGATAGAGGGAGAAACGAGCAGTACTTC.